The 5 T cell receptor beta chains below come from one sample, sequenced in a study of shared clonotypes between healthy human individuals. Sequenced by immunoSEQ multiplex PCR; TCRdb stores in-frame clones only, minus some. The sample lists a few million clones, around nine tenths occurring once. The sequenced material came from naive CD4+ T cells sorted from blood. Regarding subset: CD45RA+ positively selected. The origin of the receptors is a young man in good health.

Worth noting for this clone: This could be a read error, since a much larger clone is one nucleotide away. This chain connects TRBV5-8 to TRBJ1-5; unclear D gene. V shed 0 bases and J shed 0 bases, with 1 base lying between them. This CDR3 has 13 residues. CDR1 SGHTS and CDR2 YDEGEE come from the germline V gene. The chain's CDR3 is CASSLDSNQPQHF. The CDR3 DNA reads as TGTGCCAGCAGCTTGGATAGCAATCAGCCCCAGCATTTT.

The chain carries TRBV27 and TRBJ1-6, with a weak D call TRBD1 (5 bases). V lost 1 base, J lost 7 bases, and 11 bases lay in between. CDR1 is MNHEY, CDR2 SMNVEV, per germline (reference sequence). CDR3 length: 15 amino acids. The DNA for the CDR3 is TGTGCCAGCAGTTTATATGGGACGGGGAATTCACCCCTCCACTTT. Amino acid sequence: CASSLYGTGNSPLHF.

The V call is TRBV10-3, the J call TRBJ1-1, with 7 bases matching TRBD1. This CDR3 is built from 15 residues. The V gene's germline CDR1 is ENHRY and CDR2 SYGVKD. V shed 6 bases and J 0 bases; nucleotides not matched to a gene: 7. CDR3 DNA: TGTGCCATCAGGAATGCCGGGACAGTGAACACTGAAGCTTTCTTT. It yields the protein CAIRNAGTVNTEAFF.

This sequence joins TRBV9 and TRBJ2-5, with 8 bases fitting TRBD2. V was pared by 3 bases and J by 4 bases, with 8 bases of the junction left unmatched. This CDR3 spans 15 amino acids. CDR1 is SGDLS, CDR2 YYNGEE, per germline. The CDR3 region has the DNA TGTGCCAGCAGCGCCGGACTAGCAAAGGCAGAGACCCAGTACTTC. It translates to CASSAGLAKAETQYF. Looking up the rest from reference TRBV9 and TRBJ2-5 gives the full variable domain: DSGVTQTPKHLITATGQRVTLRCSPRSGDLSVYWYQQSLDQGLQFLIQYYNGEERAKGNILERFSAQQFPDLHSELNLSSLELGDSALYFCASSAGLAKAETQYFGPGTRLLVL.

About this clone itself: Distinct nucleotide sequences in the sample also encode this CDR3. The genes are TRBV5-1 and TRBJ2-3; TRBD2 might be the D (6 bases). The germline CDR1 and CDR2 sequences are SGHRS and YFSETQ. The V end lost 1 base, the J end lost 3 bases, and 12 bases lay between the germline ends. The CDR3 extends over 15 amino acids. Written as DNA, the CDR3 is TGCGCCAGCAGCTTGACGGGAGTTGGGACAGATACGCAGTATTTT. Protein product: CASSLTGVGTDTQYF.